The T cell receptor beta chain described here comes from a study of shared clonotypes between healthy human individuals. As originally analysed: Filtering differed for immunoSEQ, which gave only junction sequences without quality scores. Data came from immunoSEQ multiplex PCR; TCRdb stores just in-frame clones and leaves some out. The DNA gave D and trimming, while V, J and clone size come from that table. The sample lists roughly 680,000 clones, 72% occurring once. Sequencing was carried out using memory CD4+ T cells sorted from blood. Subset denoted: CD45RA-negative fraction. The source of this sequence is a woman in her thirties in good health.

CDR3 sequence reads: CASSPQVTEQFF. As DNA, the CDR3 is TGTGCCAGCTCACCACAGGTGACCGAGCAGTTCTTC. The chain links TRBV18 to TRBJ2-1; D gene uncertain. The CDR3 spans 12 residues. Germline V gene lookup returns CDR1 KGHSH and CDR2 LQKENI. The V end was cut by 1 base, the J end by 10 bases, with 8 bases between.